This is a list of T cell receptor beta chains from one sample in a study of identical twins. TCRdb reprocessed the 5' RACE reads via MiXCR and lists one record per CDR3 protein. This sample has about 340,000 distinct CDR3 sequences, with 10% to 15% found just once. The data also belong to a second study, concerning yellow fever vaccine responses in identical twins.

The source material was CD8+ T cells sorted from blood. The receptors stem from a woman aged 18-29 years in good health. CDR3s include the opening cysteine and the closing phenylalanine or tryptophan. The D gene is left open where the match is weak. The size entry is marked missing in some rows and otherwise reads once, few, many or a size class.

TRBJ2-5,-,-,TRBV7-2,TGTGCCAGCAGCTTAGGATACAGGGCGAACCTCGAGACCCAGTACTTC,CASSLGYRANLETQYF
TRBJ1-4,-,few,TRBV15,TGTGCCACCAGCAGGGGGGGGGCAGGCGCTCTGTTTTTT,CATSRGGAGALFF
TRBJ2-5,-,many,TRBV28,TGTGCCAGCAGTTTGGTCCAGGAGCAAGAGACCCAGTACTTC,CASSLVQEQETQYF
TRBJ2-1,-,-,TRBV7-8,TGTGCCAGCAGACCAACCCCCAGCAGTGGCAGGGGGAGGGATGAGCAGTTCTTC,CASRPTPSSGRGRDEQFF
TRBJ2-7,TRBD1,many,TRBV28,TGTGCCAGCAGTCCCGGGACAGGGGCTATGGGTGACGAGCAGTACTTC,CASSPGTGAMGDEQYF
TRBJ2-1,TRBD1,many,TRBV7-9,TGTGCCAGCAGGACACCGGGACAGGCGAGAGAGCAGTTCTTC,CASRTPGQAREQFF
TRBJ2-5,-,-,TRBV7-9,TGTGCCAGCAGCTTAATAGGGGCACAAGAGACCCAGTACTTC,CASSLIGAQETQYF
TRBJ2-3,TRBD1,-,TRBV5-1,TGCGCCAGCAGCTTGTGGGACAGGACCACAGATACGCAGTATTTT,CASSLWDRTTDTQYF
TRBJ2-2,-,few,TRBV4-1,TGCGCCAGCAGCCAAGATCTCCGGGAAACCGGGGAGCTGTTTTTT,CASSQDLRETGELFF
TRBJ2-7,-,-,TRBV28,TGTGCCAGCAGTCCAAGAGTACGGGACGAGCAGTACTTC,CASSPRVRDEQYF
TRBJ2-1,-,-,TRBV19,TGTGCCAGTAGCAGCCCCGCGGGGAATGAGCAGTTCTTC,CASSSPAGNEQFF
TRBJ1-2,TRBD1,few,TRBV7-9,TGTGCCAGCAGCTCGGACGGGACAGCTAACTATGGCTACACCTTC,CASSSDGTANYGYTF
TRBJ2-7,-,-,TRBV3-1,TGTGCCAGCAGCAAGCCTGGACAGTCCTTCTACGAGCAGTACTTC,CASSKPGQSFYEQYF
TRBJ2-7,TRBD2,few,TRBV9,TGTGCCAGCAGCGTAGGAGACGGACTAGCGGGAGGGTCCCACGAGCAGTACTTC,CASSVGDGLAGGSHEQYF